The entry below gives a single T cell receptor beta chain sequence along with its context. Its antigen is not known. The entry originates in a study of shared clonotypes between healthy human individuals. General observations from the study: Clonotypes that were shared across a few donors made up around 5% of naive CD4 clonotypes.

Looked up from germline, CDR1 is MNHEY and CDR2 is SVGAGI. Trimming shortened V by 0 bases and J by 3 bases, and 9 bases separated the two germline ends. The CDR3 has 14 residues. CD8 cells regarded as naive lacked CD45RO, were positively chosen for CCR7, and omitted terminally differentiated effector memory CD45RA+ cells. The data were produced by immunoSEQ multiplex PCR, yet TCRdb's version contains in-frame clones alone and is incomplete. The sample carries millions of clones, roughly 94% recorded once. This chain connects TRBV6-5 to TRBJ2-7, with D perhaps being TRBD1 or TRBD2 (6 bases each). Sample: naive CD8+ T cells sorted from blood. The sequence derives from a man between 18 and 29 years old in good health. In DNA, the CDR3 is TGTGCCAGCAGTTACTCCGGGGGACACTACGAGCAGTACTTC. It translates to CASSYSGGHYEQYF.